One sample yielded the 22 T cell receptor beta chains listed below, sequenced in a study of T cell responses to AZD1222 COVID-19 vaccine. Generated by immunoSEQ multiplex PCR, the TCRdb table keeps only in-frame clones and is missing some. The sample includes approximately 74,000 clones, roughly 85% of them seen just once. The input for sequencing was peripheral blood, taken on day 0 of AZD1222 vaccination. These receptors were collected from an adult in good health.

The V call is TRBV24-1, the J call TRBJ1-1; tentatively, D is TRBD1 (6 bases). CDR3 length equals 15 residues. V lost 5 bases to trimming and J lost 1 base, with 13 bases between them. Germline V gene sequence: CDR1 KGHDR, CDR2 SFDVKD. The CDR3 loop is CATSAPGAGNTEAFF. In DNA form, the CDR3 reads TGTGCCACCAGTGCTCCGGGGGCAGGGAACACTGAAGCTTTCTTT.

This clone was found once. The CDR3 region has the DNA TGTGCCAGCAGCTTACCCAAAGGGCGGAGGGGCTACACCTTC. Protein sequence: CASSLPKGRRGYTF. V and J are TRBV5-6 and TRBJ1-2; D gene uncertain. From germline, CDR1 is SGHDT and CDR2 YYEEEE. Trimming left V 2 bases short and J 8 bases short, with 16 bases between. The CDR3 has 14 amino acids.

V is TRBV3-1 (or the pseudogene TRBV3-2) and J is TRBJ2-3, with D uncertain. Trimming pared 1 base from V and 0 bases from J, leaving 8 bases between. Germline V gene data show CDR1 as LGHDT and CDR2 as YNNKEL (reference sequence). The CDR3 totals 15 residues. The CDR3 DNA is TGTGCCAGCAGCCAAGCCAAGGGAAGCACAGATACGCAGTATTTT. It encodes CASSQAKGSTDTQYF.

V usage is TRBV28 and J usage is TRBJ2-7, with 8 positions matching TRBD1. Germline CDR1 reads MDHEN; CDR2 reads SYDVKM. This CDR3 is built from 14 residues. V trimming: 6 bases; J trimming: 4 bases; junction bases outside the gene matches: 8. This CDR3 is CASSLQGVLYEQYF. The CDR3 bases are TGTGCCAGCAGCCTACAGGGGGTATTATACGAGCAGTACTTC.

The V and J genes are TRBV2 and TRBJ1-2, with TRBD1 matching 9 bases. V shed 10 bases and J 7 bases; nucleotides not matched to a gene: 7. Germline lookup yields CDR1 SNHLY and CDR2 FYNNEI. The CDR3 runs to 12 residues. The CDR3 coding sequence is TGTGCCACCAAACAGGGGGCGGTTGGCTACACCTTC. It encodes CATKQGAVGYTF.

The chain recombines TRBV4-1 with TRBJ1-4, with D unresolved. CDR3 size: 13 residues. Trimming pared 4 bases from V and 0 bases from J, leaving 3 bases between. Germline assignment: CDR1 MGHRA and CDR2 YSYEKL. The CDR3 DNA follows: TGCGCCAGCAGCCTACCAACTAATGAAAAACTGTTTTTT. This sequence encodes CASSLPTNEKLFF.

Here the CDR3 DNA reads TGCGCCAGCAGCTTGGTCGGGGGGGCTGGCTACAATGAGCAGTTCTTC. Residues: CASSLVGGAGYNEQFF. The rearrangement uses TRBV5-1 and TRBJ2-1; 8 bases map to TRBD2. Unmatched junction bases numbered 5, after V lost 0 bases and J lost 3 bases. This CDR3 is built from 16 residues. CDR1 and CDR2 from the germline V gene are SGHRS and YFSETQ.

This rearrangement joins TRBV5-1 to TRBJ2-3; TRBD1 agrees at 7 bases. The trim removed 4 bases at V and 2 bases at J, leaving 4 bases unmatched. Germline assignment: CDR1 SGHRS and CDR2 YFSETQ. This CDR3 has 14 amino acids. CDR3 in DNA: TGCGCCAGCAGCCAAGGGACAGACACAGATACGCAGTATTTT. Translating it yields CASSQGTDTDTQYF.

V is TRBV28 and J is TRBJ2-5; D remains ambiguous. CDR3 length: 12 amino acids. V dropped 2 bases and J dropped 2 bases, with 3 bases sitting between them. Germline V gives CDR1 MDHEN, CDR2 SYDVKM. In DNA, the CDR3 is TGTGCCAGCAGTTTAACTCAAGAGACCCAGTACTTC. Amino acids: CASSLTQETQYF.

V is TRBV28 and J is TRBJ1-2; 9 bases fit TRBD1. Germline values: CDR1 MDHEN, CDR2 SYDVKM. The trim removed 6 bases at V and 8 bases at J, leaving 10 bases unmatched. The CDR3 has 14 amino acids. CDR3 region: CASSPGQGYGGYTF. Here the CDR3 DNA reads TGTGCCAGCAGCCCGGGACAGGGATATGGGGGCTACACCTTC.

V usage is TRBV2 and J usage is TRBJ2-3; unclear D gene. The germline V and J ends were trimmed by 8 bases and 0 bases, with 15 bases remaining between them. The CDR3 totals 15 residues. The germline CDR1 and CDR2 sequences are SNHLY and FYNNEI. CDR3 coding DNA: TGTGCCAGCCTGCCGGACGGAACTAGCACAGATACGCAGTATTTT. As protein: CASLPDGTSTDTQYF.

This clone was observed a single time. This sequence joins TRBV24-1 and TRBJ1-4; D possibly corresponds to TRBD1 (5 bases). This CDR3 contains 15 residues. V was clipped by 3 bases and J by 8 bases, with 15 bases between them. The V gene's germline CDR1 is KGHDR and CDR2 SFDVKD. CDR3 DNA sequence: TGTGCCACCAGTGATACCGGGGGTACTGGAGAAAAACTGTTTTTT. Translating gives CATSDTGGTGEKLFF.

The V and J genes are TRBV30 and TRBJ2-3, with a weak D call TRBD1 (5 bases). Germline V lookup: CDR1 GTSNPN, CDR2 SVGIG (reference sequence). V lost 3 bases, J lost 8 bases, and 12 bases lay in between. The CDR3 covers 12 residues. The CDR3 nucleotides read TGTGCCTGGAGGGCGGCGCAGGGTACGCAGTATTTT. Translation gives CAWRAAQGTQYF. Using reference TRBV30 and TRBJ2-3 for the parts outside the CDR3, the full variable domain is SQTIHQWPATLVQPVGSPLSLECTVEGTSNPNLYWYRQAAGRGLQLLFYSVGIGQISSEVPQNLSASRPQDRQFILSSKKLLLSDSGFYLCAWRAAQGTQYFGPGTRLTVL.

The chain employs TRBV2 and TRBJ2-3, with TRBD2 identical over 10 bases. CDR1 is SNHLY, CDR2 FYNNEI, per germline. This CDR3 is built from 14 residues. Unmatched junction bases numbered 4, after V lost 5 bases and J lost 5 bases. The DNA for the CDR3 is TGTGCCAGCAGTACAGGGACTAGCGTAGATACGCAGTATTTT. Translating gives CASSTGTSVDTQYF. The full variable domain, rest sourced from reference TRBV2 and TRBJ2-3, is EPEVTQTPSHQVTQMGQEVILRCVPISNHLYFYWYRQILGQKVEFLVSFYNNEISEKSEIFDDQFSVERPDGSNFTLKIRSTKLEDSAMYFCASSTGTSVDTQYFGPGTRLTVL.

The gene calls are TRBV14 and TRBJ1-3; 8 bases are a match to TRBD1. After removal of 3 bases from V and 0 bases from J, the junction contained 10 bases not matched to a gene. The germline V gene encodes CDR1 SGHDN and CDR2 FVKESK. This CDR3 comprises 18 residues. CDR3 protein: CASSHQGDRGISGNTIYF. The CDR3 DNA is TGTGCCAGCAGCCACCAAGGAGACAGGGGCATCTCTGGAAACACCATATATTTT.

This chain links TRBV9 with TRBJ2-1; 8 bases match TRBD1. CDR1 is SGDLS, CDR2 YYNGEE, per germline. Unmatched junction bases numbered 10, after V lost 3 bases and J lost 8 bases. The CDR3 sequence is 15 residues long. The CDR3 here is CASSATGVVRDEQFF. CDR3 DNA sequence: TGTGCCAGCAGCGCGACAGGGGTTGTCAGGGATGAGCAGTTCTTC.

This chain connects TRBV7-2 to TRBJ1-1, with D perhaps matching TRBD1 (5 bases). The CDR3 runs 15 residues. V dropped 4 bases and J dropped 5 bases, with 17 bases sitting between them. Germline V gene lookup returns CDR1 SGHTA and CDR2 FQGNSA. This CDR3 reads CASSSPRGVGTEAFF. As DNA, the CDR3 is TGTGCCAGCAGCTCACCCCGGGGGGTTGGGACTGAAGCTTTCTTT.

J is TRBJ1-2 and V is TRBV5-5, with D tentatively TRBD1 (5 bases). Per germline, CDR1 SGHKS and CDR2 YYEKEE (reference sequence). The CDR3 length is 13 residues. Trimming pared 0 bases from V and 8 bases from J, leaving 11 bases between. The chain's CDR3 is CASSLGGAEGYTF. CDR3 bases: TGTGCCAGCAGCTTGGGAGGGGCGGAAGGCTACACCTTC. The entire variable domain, with the rest obtained from reference TRBV5-5 and TRBJ1-2, is as follows: DAGVTQSPTHLIKTRGQQVTLRCSPISGHKSVSWYQQVLGQGPQFIFQYYEKEERGRGNFPDRFSARQFPNYSSELNVNALLLGDSALYLCASSLGGAEGYTFGSGTRLTVV.

The chain couples TRBV5-1 to TRBJ2-3, with D perhaps TRBD1 or TRBD2 (5 bases each). This CDR3 has 13 amino acids. Trimming left V 4 bases short and J 6 bases short, with 12 bases between. CDR1 is SGHRS and CDR2 is YFSETQ in the germline V gene. CDR3 DNA: TGCGCCAGCAGCCTTGGGACCCTTGATACGCAGTATTTT. Encoded protein: CASSLGTLDTQYF.

The gene calls are TRBV7-9 and TRBJ1-4; D is undetermined. CDR1 is SEHNR, CDR2 FQNEAQ, per germline (reference sequence). Trimming removed 6 bases at V and 6 bases at J, with 17 bases between. The CDR3 is 15 residues long. CDR3 nucleotides: TGTGCCAGCAGTTACCAAAGGACGGATTATGAAAAACTGTTTTTT. Translated: CASSYQRTDYEKLFF.

The chain couples TRBV6-5 to TRBJ2-7, with D perhaps TRBD1 (6 bases). The CDR3 totals 11 residues. Trimming shortened V by 8 bases and J by 7 bases, and 12 bases separated the two germline ends. Germline V gene lookup returns CDR1 MNHEY and CDR2 SVGAGI. As DNA, the CDR3 is TGTGCCAGCCCCGAACAGGGTGAGCAGTACTTC. Amino acid sequence: CASPEQGEQYF.

This chain connects TRBV29-1 to TRBJ1-1, with unresolved D. Germline CDR1 SQVTM, CDR2 ANQGSEA. V lost 0 bases to trimming and J lost 3 bases, with 14 bases between them. The CDR3 sequence is 15 residues long. CDR3 bases: TGCAGCGTTGAAGACCTCGTGGGTTGGTACACTGAAGCTTTCTTT. Translating gives CSVEDLVGWYTEAFF.